This T cell receptor beta chain comes out of a study of blood T cell repertoires in COVID-19. Germline V gene lookup returns CDR1 MNHEY and CDR2 SVGEGT. CDR3 length: 12 residues. Trimming took off 6 bases at V and 6 bases at J, with 12 bases between the two ends. In the authors' workflow: Quantification of nucleated cells was approximated via reference gene primer amplification. Repertoires were generated with immunoSEQ multiplex PCR, while TCRdb's copy carries only in-frame clones and drops some. The V and J calls and clone size are taken from that table; D and trimming were inferred from the DNA. The sample has about 170,000 clones, roughly 84% seen once; the top ten hold more than 9%.

Sequencing used peripheral blood. The chain carries TRBV6-2 or TRBV6-3 and TRBJ2-7; D is unclear. The clonotype comes from a woman of 80 years or more with active or convalescent COVID-19. CDR3 DNA sequence: TGTGCCAGCAGCCCTTCGAGAGTCGAGCAGTACTTC. It encodes CASSPSRVEQYF.